The rows below give T cell receptor beta chains drawn from one sample of a study of T cells in Graves' hyperthyroidism and ophthalmopathy. One entry per CDR3 protein, called by TCRdb with MiXCR from the multiplex PCR reads. The sample has 600,000 or so distinct CDR3 sequences, approximately 15% seen once. Source material: blood. The receptors shown here come from a woman between 18 and 30 years old with Graves' ophthalmopathy. Each CDR3 is given with its conserved first and last residue. D genes are given only for firm matches. The listing skips clone size in some rows; elsewhere it reads once, few, many or a size class.

j_call cdr3_length v_call d_call clone_size cdr3_nt cdr3_aa
TRBJ1-1 16 TRBV11-2 - many TGTGCCAGCAGCCCAAGGGACGCCCCAAGGCGAACTGAAGCTTTCTTT CASSPRDAPRRTEAFF
TRBJ2-7 15 TRBV11-1 - - TGCGCCAGCAGCCAAGAAGATGGAACCTCCTACGAGCAGTACTTC CASSQEDGTSYEQYF
TRBJ1-4 16 TRBV12-3/TRBV12-4 - many TGTGCCAGCAGTTCCCGGGGGGGGGCAACTAATGAAAAACTGTTTTTT CASSSRGGATNEKLFF
TRBJ1-1 15 TRBV28 - many TGTGCCAGCAGTTTGGACAGTACCTTATACACTGAAGCTTTCTTT CASSLDSTLYTEAFF
TRBJ2-2 15 TRBV2 - many TGTGCCAGCAGGAGGGATACAATACCCACCGGGGAGCTGTTTTTT CASRRDTIPTGELFF
TRBJ2-1 16 TRBV12-3/TRBV12-4 TRBD2 many TGTGCCAGCAGACCTGCTAGCGGAAGCTCCTACAATGAGCAGTTCTTC CASRPASGSSYNEQFF
TRBJ2-7 16 TRBV9 TRBD1 many TGTGCCAGCAGCGTATCCACAGGGGGAGCCACCTACGAGCAGTACTTC CASSVSTGGATYEQYF
TRBJ1-1 15 TRBV9 TRBD1 - TGTGCCAGCAGCGCCCAGACAGGGCCGGGCGCTGAAGCTTTCTTT CASSAQTGPGAEAFF
TRBJ1-1 13 TRBV12-3/TRBV12-4 - few TGTGCCAGCAGTTTCTCGTATAACACTGAAGCTTTCTTT CASSFSYNTEAFF
TRBJ1-1 14 TRBV10-3 - many TGTGCCATTAAGGGTAGCTACATGAACACTGAAGCTTTCTTT CAIKGSYMNTEAFF
TRBJ2-7 16 TRBV5-6 - many TGTGCCAGCAGCTTGGGTGAGGACAGCTCAACCTACGAGCAGTACTTC CASSLGEDSSTYEQYF